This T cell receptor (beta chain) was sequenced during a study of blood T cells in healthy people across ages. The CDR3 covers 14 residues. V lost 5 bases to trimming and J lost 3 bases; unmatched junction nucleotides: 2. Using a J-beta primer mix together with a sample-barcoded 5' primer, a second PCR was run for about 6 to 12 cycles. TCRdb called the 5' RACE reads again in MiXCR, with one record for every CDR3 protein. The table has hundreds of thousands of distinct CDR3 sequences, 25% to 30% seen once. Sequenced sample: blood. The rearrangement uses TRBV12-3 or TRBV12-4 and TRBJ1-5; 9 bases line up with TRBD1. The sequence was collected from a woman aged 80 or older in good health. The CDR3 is CASSRTGDNQPQHF. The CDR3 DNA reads TGTGCCAGCAGTCGGACAGGGGACAATCAGCCCCAGCATTTT.